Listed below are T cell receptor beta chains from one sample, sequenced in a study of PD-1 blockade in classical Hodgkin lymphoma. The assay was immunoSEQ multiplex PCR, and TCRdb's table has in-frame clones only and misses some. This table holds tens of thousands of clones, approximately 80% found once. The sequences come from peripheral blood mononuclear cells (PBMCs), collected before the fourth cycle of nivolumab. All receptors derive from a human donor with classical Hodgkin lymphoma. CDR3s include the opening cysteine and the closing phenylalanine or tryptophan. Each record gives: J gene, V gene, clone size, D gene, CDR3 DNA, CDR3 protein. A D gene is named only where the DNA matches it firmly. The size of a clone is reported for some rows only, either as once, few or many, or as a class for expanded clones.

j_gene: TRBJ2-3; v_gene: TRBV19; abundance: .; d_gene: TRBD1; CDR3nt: TGTGCCAGTAAAGGTCCAGGGGGAGATACGCAGTATTTT; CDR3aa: CASKGPGGDTQYF
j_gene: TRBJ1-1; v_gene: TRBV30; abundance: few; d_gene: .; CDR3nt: TGTGCCTGGACCTTGGGTACTAGGGAAGCTTTCTTT; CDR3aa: CAWTLGTREAFF
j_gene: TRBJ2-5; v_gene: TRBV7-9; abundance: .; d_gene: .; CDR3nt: TGTGCCAGCAGCTTAGTAGGCGCGCCGGGGACCCAGTACTTC; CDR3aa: CASSLVGAPGTQYF
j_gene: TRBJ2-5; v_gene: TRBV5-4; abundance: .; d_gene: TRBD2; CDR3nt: TGTGCCAGCAGCTCAGGACTAGCGGGGGAGCAAGAGACCCAGTACTTC; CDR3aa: CASSSGLAGEQETQYF
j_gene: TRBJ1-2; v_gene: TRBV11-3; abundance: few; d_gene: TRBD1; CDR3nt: TGTGCCAGCAGCTCACTGACAGGGGGCCATGGCTACACCTTC; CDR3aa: CASSSLTGGHGYTF
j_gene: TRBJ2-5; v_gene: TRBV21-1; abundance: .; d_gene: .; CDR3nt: TGTGCCAGCAGCGGGAGGACTTATGAAAACCATGGGACAACACAAGAGACCCAGTACTTC; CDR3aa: CASSGRTYENHGTTQETQYF
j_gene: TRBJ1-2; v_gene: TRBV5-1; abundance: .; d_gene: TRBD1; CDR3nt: TGCGCCAGCAGCTGGGACAGGCATGGCTACACCTTC; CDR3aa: CASSWDRHGYTF
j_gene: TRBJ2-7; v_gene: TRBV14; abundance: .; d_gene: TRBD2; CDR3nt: TGTGCCAGCAGCAGGTCTCTAGCGGGGCTACACGGGCAGTACTTC; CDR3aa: CASSRSLAGLHGQYF
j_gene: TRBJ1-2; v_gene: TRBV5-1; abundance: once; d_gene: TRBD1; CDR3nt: TGCGCCAGCAGACGGGGACAGGGGAGTGGCTACACCTTC; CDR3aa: CASRRGQGSGYTF
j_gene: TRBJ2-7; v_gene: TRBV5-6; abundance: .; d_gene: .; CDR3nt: TGTGCCAGCAGCTTTCGGGCCACGGGGGCATCCTACGAGCAGTACTTC; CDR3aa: CASSFRATGASYEQYF
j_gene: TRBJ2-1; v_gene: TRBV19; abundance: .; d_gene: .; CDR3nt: TGTGCCAGTAGTATTGGGCAAAACAATGAGCAGTTCTTC; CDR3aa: CASSIGQNNEQFF
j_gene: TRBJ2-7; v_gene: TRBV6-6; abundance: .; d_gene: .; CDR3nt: TGTGCCAGCAGTACAGGGACGTACTACGAGCAGTACTTC; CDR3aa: CASSTGTYYEQYF
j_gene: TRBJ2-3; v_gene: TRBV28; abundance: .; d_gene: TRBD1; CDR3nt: TGTGCCAGCAGCCCCCTGGGGACAGGGACATCAGATACGCAGTATTTT; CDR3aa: CASSPLGTGTSDTQYF
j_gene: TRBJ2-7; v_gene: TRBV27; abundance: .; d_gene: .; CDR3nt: TGTGCCAGCTCTCGGGGGATTTCGTACGAGCAGTACTTC; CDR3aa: CASSRGISYEQYF
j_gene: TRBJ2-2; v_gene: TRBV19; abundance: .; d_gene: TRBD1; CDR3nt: TGTGCCAGTAGTAGCCGGGACAGGGGGTCCGGGGAGCTGTTTTTT; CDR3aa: CASSSRDRGSGELFF
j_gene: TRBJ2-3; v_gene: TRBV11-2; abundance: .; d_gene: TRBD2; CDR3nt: TGTGCCAGCAGCTTCAGCGGGGGTACAGATACGCAGTATTTT; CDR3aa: CASSFSGGTDTQYF
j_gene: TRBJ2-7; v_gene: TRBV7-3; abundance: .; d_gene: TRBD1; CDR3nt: TGTGCCAGCAGCTCCGGGACAGGGCCCTACGAGCAGTACTTC; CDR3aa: CASSSGTGPYEQYF
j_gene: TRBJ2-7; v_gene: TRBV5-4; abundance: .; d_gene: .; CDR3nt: TGTGCCAGCAGCTTGGATCCCAACCCGTACGAGCAGTACTTC; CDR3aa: CASSLDPNPYEQYF
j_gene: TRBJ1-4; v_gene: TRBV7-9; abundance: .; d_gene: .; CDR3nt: TGTGCCAGCAGCCCCGGACACCGTGCAACTAATGAAAAACTGTTTTTT; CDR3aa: CASSPGHRATNEKLFF
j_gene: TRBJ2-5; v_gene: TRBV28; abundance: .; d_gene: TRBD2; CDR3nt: TGTGCCAGCGCCCCCGGCGGCGGGGGGGCCTTGGAGACCCAGTACTTC; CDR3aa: CASAPGGGGALETQYF
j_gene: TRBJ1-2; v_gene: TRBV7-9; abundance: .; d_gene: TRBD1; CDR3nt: TGTGCCAGCAGCTCTGACAGGGGGAACAACTATGGCTACACCTTC; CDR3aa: CASSSDRGNNYGYTF
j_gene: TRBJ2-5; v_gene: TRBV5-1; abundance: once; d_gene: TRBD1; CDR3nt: TGCGCCAGCAGCTTTCGACAGGGCCAGGAGACCCAGTACTTC; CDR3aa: CASSFRQGQETQYF
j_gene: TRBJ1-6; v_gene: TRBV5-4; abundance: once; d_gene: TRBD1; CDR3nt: TGTGCCAGCAGCGAGGGACAGAGCTCCTATAATTCACCCCTCCACTTT; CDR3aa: CASSEGQSSYNSPLHF
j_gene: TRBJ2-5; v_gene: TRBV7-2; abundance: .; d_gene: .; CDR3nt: TGTGCCAGCAGTTCAAGAGAGCCTGGGACACCCGCACGCAAAGAGACCCAGTACTTC; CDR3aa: CASSSREPGTPARKETQYF
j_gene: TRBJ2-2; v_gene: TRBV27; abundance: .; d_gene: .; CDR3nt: TGTGCCAGCAGTCGGGCCCAAGCGGGCACCGGGGAGCTGTTTTTT; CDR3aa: CASSRAQAGTGELFF
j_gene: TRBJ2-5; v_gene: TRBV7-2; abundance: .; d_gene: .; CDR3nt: TGTGCCAGCAGCTTACCCGGGGTGGCGGCCCAAGAGACCCAGTACTTC; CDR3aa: CASSLPGVAAQETQYF
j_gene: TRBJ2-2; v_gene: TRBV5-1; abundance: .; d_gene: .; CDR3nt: TGCGCCAGCAGCTCGGACGGGCGGACCGGGGAGCTGTTTTTT; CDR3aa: CASSSDGRTGELFF
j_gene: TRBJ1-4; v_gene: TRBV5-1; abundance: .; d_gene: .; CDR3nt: TGCGCCAGCAGCGCCGGGTCTAATGAAAAACTGTTTTTT; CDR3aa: CASSAGSNEKLFF
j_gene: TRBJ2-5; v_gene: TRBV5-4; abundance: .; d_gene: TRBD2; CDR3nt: TGTGCCAGCAGCCTCGGGGGGGTCCAAGAGACCCAGTACTTC; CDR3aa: CASSLGGVQETQYF
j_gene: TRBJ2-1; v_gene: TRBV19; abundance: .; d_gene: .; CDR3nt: TGTGCCAGTAGTAATGCGAGGGCCTCCTACAATGAGCAGTTCTTC; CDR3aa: CASSNARASYNEQFF
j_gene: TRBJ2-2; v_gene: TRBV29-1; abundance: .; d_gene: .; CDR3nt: TGCAGCGTTGTTGTACAGGGATACACCGGGGAGCTGTTTTTT; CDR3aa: CSVVVQGYTGELFF
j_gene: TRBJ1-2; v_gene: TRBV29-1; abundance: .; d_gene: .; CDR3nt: TGCAGCGTTCTCAGGCGGGACATCCTTAGAGGCTACACCTTC; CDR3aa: CSVLRRDILRGYTF
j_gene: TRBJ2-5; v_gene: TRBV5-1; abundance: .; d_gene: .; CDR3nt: TGCGCCAGCAGAAGGGAGGTGACAAGTCAAGAGACCCAGTACTTC; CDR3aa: CASRREVTSQETQYF
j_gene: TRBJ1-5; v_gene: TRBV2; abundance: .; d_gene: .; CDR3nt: TGTGCCAGCAGTGAGAGGGAAGGTCAGCCCCAGCATTTT; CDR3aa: CASSEREGQPQHF
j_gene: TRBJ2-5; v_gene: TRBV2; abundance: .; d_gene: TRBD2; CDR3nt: TGTGCCAGCAGAAGACTAGCGGGAGGAGAGACCCAGTACTTC; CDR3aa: CASRRLAGGETQYF
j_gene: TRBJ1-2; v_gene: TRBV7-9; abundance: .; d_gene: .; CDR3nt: TGTGCCAGTGGCCCTCACTATGGCTACACCTTC; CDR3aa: CASGPHYGYTF